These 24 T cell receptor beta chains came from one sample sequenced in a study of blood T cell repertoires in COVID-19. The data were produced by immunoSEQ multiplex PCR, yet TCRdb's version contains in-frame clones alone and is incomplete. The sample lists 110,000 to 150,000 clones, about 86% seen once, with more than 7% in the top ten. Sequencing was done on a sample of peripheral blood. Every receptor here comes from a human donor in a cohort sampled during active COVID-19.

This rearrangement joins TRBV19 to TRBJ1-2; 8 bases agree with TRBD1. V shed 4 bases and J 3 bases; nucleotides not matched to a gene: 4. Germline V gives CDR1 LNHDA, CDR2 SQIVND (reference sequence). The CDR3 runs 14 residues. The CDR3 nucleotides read TGTGCCAGTAGTAGCCAGGGGGCAGACTATGGCTACACCTTC. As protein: CASSSQGADYGYTF.

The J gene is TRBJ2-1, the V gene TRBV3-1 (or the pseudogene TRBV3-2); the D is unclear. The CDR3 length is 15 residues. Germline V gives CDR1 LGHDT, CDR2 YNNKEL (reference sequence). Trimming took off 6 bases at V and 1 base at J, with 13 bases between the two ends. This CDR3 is CASSYNQWSYNEQFF. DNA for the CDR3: TGTGCCAGCAGTTATAACCAGTGGTCCTACAATGAGCAGTTCTTC.

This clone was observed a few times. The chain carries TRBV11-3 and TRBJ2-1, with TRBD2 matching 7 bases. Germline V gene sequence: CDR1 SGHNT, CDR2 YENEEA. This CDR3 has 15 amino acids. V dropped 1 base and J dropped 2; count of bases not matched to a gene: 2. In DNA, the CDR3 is TGTGCCAGCAGCTTAGTAGCGGGTACCTACAATGAGCAGTTCTTC. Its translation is CASSLVAGTYNEQFF.

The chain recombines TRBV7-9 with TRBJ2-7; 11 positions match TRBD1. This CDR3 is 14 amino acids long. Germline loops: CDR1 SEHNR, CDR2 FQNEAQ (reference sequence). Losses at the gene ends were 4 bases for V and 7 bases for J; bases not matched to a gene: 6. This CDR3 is CASSYGQGAGEQYF. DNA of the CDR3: TGTGCCAGCAGCTACGGACAGGGGGCCGGTGAGCAGTACTTC.

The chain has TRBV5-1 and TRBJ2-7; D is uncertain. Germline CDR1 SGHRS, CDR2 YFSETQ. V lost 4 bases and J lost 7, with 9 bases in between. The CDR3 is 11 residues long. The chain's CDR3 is CASSNRWEQYF. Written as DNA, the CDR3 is TGCGCCAGCAGCAACCGGTGGGAGCAGTACTTC.

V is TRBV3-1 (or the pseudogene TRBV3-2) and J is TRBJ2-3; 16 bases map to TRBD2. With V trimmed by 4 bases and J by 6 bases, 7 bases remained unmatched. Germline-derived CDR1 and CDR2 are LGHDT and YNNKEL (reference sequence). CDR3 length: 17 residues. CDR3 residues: CASSPGTSGGAADTQYF. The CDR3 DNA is TGTGCCAGCAGCCCTGGGACTAGCGGGGGGGCCGCCGATACGCAGTATTTT.

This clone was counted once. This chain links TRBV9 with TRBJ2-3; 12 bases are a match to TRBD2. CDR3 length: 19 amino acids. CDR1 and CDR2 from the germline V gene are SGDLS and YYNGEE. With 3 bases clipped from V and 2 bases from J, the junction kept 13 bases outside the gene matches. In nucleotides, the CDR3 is TGTGCCAGCAGCGAGGAGGGGACCGGGACTAGCGGGTACACAGATACGCAGTATTTT. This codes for CASSEEGTGTSGYTDTQYF.

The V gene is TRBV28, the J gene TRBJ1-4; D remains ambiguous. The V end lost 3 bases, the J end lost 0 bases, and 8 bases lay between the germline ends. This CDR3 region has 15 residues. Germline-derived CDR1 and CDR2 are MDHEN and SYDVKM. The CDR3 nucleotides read TGTGCCAGCAGTTTGCCCGGAGCAACTAATGAAAAACTGTTTTTT. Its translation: CASSLPGATNEKLFF.

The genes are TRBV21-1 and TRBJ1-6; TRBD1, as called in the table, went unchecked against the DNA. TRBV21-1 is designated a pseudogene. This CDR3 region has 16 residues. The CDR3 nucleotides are TGTGCCAGCAGCAAGGGGGGACAGATTAGTAATTCACCCCTCCACTTT. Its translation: CASSKGGQISNSPLHF.

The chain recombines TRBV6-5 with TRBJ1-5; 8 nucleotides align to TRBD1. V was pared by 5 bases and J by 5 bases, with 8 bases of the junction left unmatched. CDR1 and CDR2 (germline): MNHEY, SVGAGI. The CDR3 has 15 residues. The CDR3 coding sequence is TGTGCCAGCAGTAGAGCCGGGACAGGAGATCAGCCCCAGCATTTT. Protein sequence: CASSRAGTGDQPQHF.

The CDR3 protein is CASSPGKGGIYGYTF. CDR3 nucleotides: TGTGCCAGCTCCCCAGGAAAAGGGGGCATCTATGGCTACACCTTC. This chain connects TRBV18 to TRBJ1-2, with 7 bases aligning to TRBD1. The CDR3 sequence is 15 residues long. Germline V gene data show CDR1 as KGHSH and CDR2 as LQKENI. Germline trimming cut 6 bases from V and 4 bases from J; bases unmatched to any gene: 11.

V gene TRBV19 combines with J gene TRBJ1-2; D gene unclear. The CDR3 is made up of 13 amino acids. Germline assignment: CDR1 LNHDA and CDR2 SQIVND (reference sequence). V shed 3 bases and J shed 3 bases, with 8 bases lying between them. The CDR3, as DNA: TGTGCCAGTAGTATCCGGGAGGACTATGGCTACACCTTC. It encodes CASSIREDYGYTF.

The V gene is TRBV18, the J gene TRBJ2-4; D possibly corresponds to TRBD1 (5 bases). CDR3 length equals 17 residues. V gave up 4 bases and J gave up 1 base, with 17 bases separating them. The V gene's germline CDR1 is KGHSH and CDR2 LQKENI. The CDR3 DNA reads TGTGCCAGCTCACTCAAAAACCCGAGACAGGCCAAAAACATTCAGTACTTC. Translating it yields CASSLKNPRQAKNIQYF.

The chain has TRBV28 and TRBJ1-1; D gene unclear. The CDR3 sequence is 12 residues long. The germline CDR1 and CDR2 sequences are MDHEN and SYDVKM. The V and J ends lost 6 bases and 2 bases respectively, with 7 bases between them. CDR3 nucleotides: TGTGCCAGCAGCCTTCTAAACACTGAAGCTTTCTTT. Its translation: CASSLLNTEAFF.

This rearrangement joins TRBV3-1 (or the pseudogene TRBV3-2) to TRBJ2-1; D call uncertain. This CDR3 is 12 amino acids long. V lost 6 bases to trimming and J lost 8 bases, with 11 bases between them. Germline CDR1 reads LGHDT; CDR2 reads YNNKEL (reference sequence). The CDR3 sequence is CASSAQAYEQFF. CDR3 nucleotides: TGTGCCAGCAGTGCCCAAGCATATGAGCAGTTCTTC.

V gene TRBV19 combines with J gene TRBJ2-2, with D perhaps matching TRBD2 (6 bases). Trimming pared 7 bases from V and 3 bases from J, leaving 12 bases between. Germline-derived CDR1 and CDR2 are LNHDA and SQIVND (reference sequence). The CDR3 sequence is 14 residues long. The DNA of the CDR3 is TGTGCCAGTAAGGGACTGCGGGACACCGGGGAGCTGTTTTTT. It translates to CASKGLRDTGELFF.

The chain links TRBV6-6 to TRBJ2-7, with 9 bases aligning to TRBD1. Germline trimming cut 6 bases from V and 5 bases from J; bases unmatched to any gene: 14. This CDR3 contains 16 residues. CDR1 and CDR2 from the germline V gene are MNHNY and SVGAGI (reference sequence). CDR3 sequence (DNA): TGTGCCAGCAGACTCTGGACTACAGGGGGCACCGACGAGCAGTACTTC. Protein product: CASRLWTTGGTDEQYF.

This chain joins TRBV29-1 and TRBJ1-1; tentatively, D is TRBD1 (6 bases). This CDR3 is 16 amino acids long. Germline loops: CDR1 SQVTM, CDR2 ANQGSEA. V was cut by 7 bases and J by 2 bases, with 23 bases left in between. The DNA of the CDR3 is TGCAGCGCCGAGGATACAACGGGACACTCAAACACTGAAGCTTTCTTT. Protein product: CSAEDTTGHSNTEAFF.

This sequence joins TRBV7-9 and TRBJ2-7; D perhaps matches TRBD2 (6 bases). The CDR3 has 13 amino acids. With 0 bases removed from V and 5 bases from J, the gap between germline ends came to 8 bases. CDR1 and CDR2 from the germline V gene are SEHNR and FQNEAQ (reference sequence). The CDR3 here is CASSLAGGNEQYF. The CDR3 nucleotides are TGTGCCAGCAGCTTAGCGGGGGGTAACGAGCAGTACTTC.

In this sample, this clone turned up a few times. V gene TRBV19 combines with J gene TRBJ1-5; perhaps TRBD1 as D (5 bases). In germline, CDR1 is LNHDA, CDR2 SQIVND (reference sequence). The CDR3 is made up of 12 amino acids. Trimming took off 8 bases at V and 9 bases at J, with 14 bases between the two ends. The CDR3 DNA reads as TGTGCCAGTCAAATGGGGGGTCTGCCCCAGCATTTT. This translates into CASQMGGLPQHF.

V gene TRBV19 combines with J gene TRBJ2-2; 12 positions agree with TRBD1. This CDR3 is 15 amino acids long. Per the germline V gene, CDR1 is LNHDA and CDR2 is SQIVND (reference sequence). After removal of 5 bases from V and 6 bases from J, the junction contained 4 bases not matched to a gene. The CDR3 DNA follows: TGTGCCAGTAGTTTGGGACAGGGGGCACCCGGGGAGCTGTTTTTT. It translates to CASSLGQGAPGELFF.

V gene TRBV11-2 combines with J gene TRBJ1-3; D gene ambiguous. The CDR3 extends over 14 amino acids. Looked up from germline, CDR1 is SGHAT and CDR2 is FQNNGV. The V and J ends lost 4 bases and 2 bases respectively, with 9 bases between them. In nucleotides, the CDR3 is TGTGCCAGCAGCTCCGCCGGGGCTGGAAACACCATATATTTT. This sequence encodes CASSSAGAGNTIYF. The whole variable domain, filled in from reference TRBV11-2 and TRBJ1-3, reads EAGVAQSPRYKIIEKRQSVAFWCNPISGHATLYWYQQILGQGPKLLIQFQNNGVVDDSQLPKDRFSAERLKGVDSTLKIQPAKLEDSAVYLCASSSAGAGNTIYFGEGSWLTVV.

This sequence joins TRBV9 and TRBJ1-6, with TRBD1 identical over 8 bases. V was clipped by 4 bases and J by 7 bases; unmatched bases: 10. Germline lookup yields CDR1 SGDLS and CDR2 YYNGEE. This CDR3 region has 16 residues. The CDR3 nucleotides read TGTGCCAGCAGCTTAGGACCGGGACAGGAAAATTCACCCCTCCACTTT. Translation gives CASSLGPGQENSPLHF.

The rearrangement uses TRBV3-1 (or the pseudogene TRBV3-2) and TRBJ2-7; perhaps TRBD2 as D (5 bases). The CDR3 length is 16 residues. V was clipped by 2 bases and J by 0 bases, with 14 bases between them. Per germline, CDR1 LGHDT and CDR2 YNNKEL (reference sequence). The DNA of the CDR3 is TGTGCCAGCAGCCAAAACGTAGGGAGTCTCTCCTACGAGCAGTACTTC. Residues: CASSQNVGSLSYEQYF.